This section outlines one TCR beta chain sequence together with its context. Naive CD8 cells comprised CD45RO-negative, CCR7-positively selected cells, excluding terminally differentiated effector memory CD45RA+ cells. The data were obtained in a study of shared clonotypes between healthy human individuals. This CDR3 has 14 residues. The V and J ends lost 3 bases and 7 bases, in that order; junction bases with no gene match: 6. CDR1 and CDR2 (germline): SGDLS, YYNGEE. The repertoire was sequenced with immunoSEQ multiplex PCR; TCRdb's copy has only in-frame clones and lacks some. The table records 2 million or so clones, about 95% of them present only once.

This rearrangement joins TRBV9 to TRBJ2-7; 11 bases are a match to TRBD2. This receptor was identified in a man between 18 and 29 years old in good health. The sample consisted of naive CD8+ T cells sorted from blood. Here the CDR3 DNA reads TGTGCCAGCAGCGGGCTAGCGGGAGGTTTGGAGCAGTACTTC. It translates to CASSGLAGGLEQYF.